This is a list of T cell receptor beta chains from one sample in a study of cytomegalovirus exposure and HLA in healthy donors. TCRdb's copy holds only in-frame clones and misses some; the assay was immunoSEQ multiplex PCR. In the table there are about 50,000 clones, just over 90% of which are singletons. The specimen sequenced was PBMCs. The receptors derive from a woman aged 18-29 years in good health and CMV-seropositive. Both conserved end residues are part of each CDR3. Fields, in order: CDR3 DNA, CDR3 protein, D gene, V gene, clone size, J gene, CDR3 length. D genes are given only for firm matches. Clone size is shown for a subset of rows, as once, few, many or a class of expanded clone.

CDR3 DNA: TGCGCCACCGGACTAGCGGGGGCCCCGGAGCAGTTCTTC
CDR3 protein: CATGLAGAPEQFF
D gene: TRBD2
V gene: TRBV5-1
clone size: -
J gene: TRBJ2-1
CDR3 length: 13

CDR3 DNA: TGTGCCAGCAGCCCCAGGGGGTTCAACTATGGCTACACCTTC
CDR3 protein: CASSPRGFNYGYTF
D gene: TRBD1
V gene: TRBV28
clone size: few
J gene: TRBJ1-2
CDR3 length: 14

CDR3 DNA: TGTGCCAGCAGCGTGCTGGAGAGCTCCTACGAGCAGTACTTC
CDR3 protein: CASSVLESSYEQYF
D gene: -
V gene: TRBV9
clone size: -
J gene: TRBJ2-7
CDR3 length: 14

CDR3 DNA: TGTGCCAGCCGCCGGGACAGGGACACCGGGGAGCTGTTTTTT
CDR3 protein: CASRRDRDTGELFF
D gene: TRBD1
V gene: TRBV6-1
clone size: -
J gene: TRBJ2-2
CDR3 length: 14

CDR3 DNA: TGCGCCAGCAGCCGGGACAGGGCTAACTATGGCTACACCTTC
CDR3 protein: CASSRDRANYGYTF
D gene: TRBD1
V gene: TRBV10-2
clone size: -
J gene: TRBJ1-2
CDR3 length: 14

CDR3 DNA: TGTGCCAGCAGCCCCGGGACAGGGATTACAGAGACCCAGTACTTC
CDR3 protein: CASSPGTGITETQYF
D gene: TRBD1
V gene: TRBV6-5
clone size: -
J gene: TRBJ2-5
CDR3 length: 15

CDR3 DNA: TGCAGCGGAAGACGGACAGGGGGAGGCACTGAAGCTTTCTTT
CDR3 protein: CSGRRTGGGTEAFF
D gene: TRBD1
V gene: TRBV29-1
clone size: -
J gene: TRBJ1-1
CDR3 length: 14

CDR3 DNA: TGCGCCAGCAGCCAAGAGGGGACAGGGGGCTCTGGGGCCAACGTCCTGACTTTC
CDR3 protein: CASSQEGTGGSGANVLTF
D gene: TRBD1
V gene: TRBV4-1
clone size: -
J gene: TRBJ2-6
CDR3 length: 18

CDR3 DNA: TGTGCCAGCAGCTTAGTCAGTAGCAATCAGCCCCAGCATTTT
CDR3 protein: CASSLVSSNQPQHF
D gene: -
V gene: TRBV11-2
clone size: once
J gene: TRBJ1-5
CDR3 length: 14

CDR3 DNA: TGTGCCAGCAGTTACTCGGGGACTCATGCCTACGAGCAGTACTTC
CDR3 protein: CASSYSGTHAYEQYF
D gene: -
V gene: TRBV6-5
clone size: once
J gene: TRBJ2-7
CDR3 length: 15

CDR3 DNA: TGTGCCAGCACCCGAGGACGGGACGGGGGGACCCAGTACTTC
CDR3 protein: CASTRGRDGGTQYF
D gene: -
V gene: TRBV6-5
clone size: -
J gene: TRBJ2-5
CDR3 length: 14

CDR3 DNA: TGTGCCAGCAGCTTAGTACACAACACTGAAGCTTTCTTT
CDR3 protein: CASSLVHNTEAFF
D gene: -
V gene: TRBV7-9
clone size: -
J gene: TRBJ1-1
CDR3 length: 13

CDR3 DNA: TGTGCCAGCAGACCAGGCGGGGGCGAGTTTCGCGCTGAAGCTTTCTTT
CDR3 protein: CASRPGGGEFRAEAFF
D gene: -
V gene: TRBV7-9
clone size: -
J gene: TRBJ1-1
CDR3 length: 16

CDR3 DNA: TGTGCCAGCAGGGCAGGGGGCGCAGAAAGGGAGCAGTTCTTC
CDR3 protein: CASRAGGAEREQFF
D gene: TRBD1
V gene: TRBV7-9
clone size: -
J gene: TRBJ2-1
CDR3 length: 14

CDR3 DNA: TGTGCCAGCGTGGAGGGGAACACCGGGGAGCTGTTTTTT
CDR3 protein: CASVEGNTGELFF
D gene: -
V gene: TRBV13
clone size: -
J gene: TRBJ2-2
CDR3 length: 13

CDR3 DNA: TGTGCCAGCAGTTCGTGGACAGGGGGCAGCCTTTCCTATGGCTACACCTTC
CDR3 protein: CASSSWTGGSLSYGYTF
D gene: TRBD1
V gene: TRBV28
clone size: once
J gene: TRBJ1-2
CDR3 length: 17

CDR3 DNA: TGTGCCAGCAGTCCCGAACCCAGGGGGAAAGAAGCTTTCTTT
CDR3 protein: CASSPEPRGKEAFF
D gene: TRBD1
V gene: TRBV6-4
clone size: -
J gene: TRBJ1-1
CDR3 length: 14

CDR3 DNA: TGTGCCAGCAGCGTAGACGGGGGTTACGCTAACTATGGCTACACCTTC
CDR3 protein: CASSVDGGYANYGYTF
D gene: -
V gene: TRBV9
clone size: -
J gene: TRBJ1-2
CDR3 length: 16

CDR3 DNA: TGTGCCAGTAGGACAGGCAAGAACACCGGGGAGCTGTTTTTT
CDR3 protein: CASRTGKNTGELFF
D gene: -
V gene: TRBV19
clone size: -
J gene: TRBJ2-2
CDR3 length: 14

CDR3 DNA: TGTGCCAGCAGCTTATCCCCTCCCGGGACTACGAACACCGGGGAGCTGTTTTTT
CDR3 protein: CASSLSPPGTTNTGELFF
D gene: TRBD2
V gene: TRBV7-2
clone size: -
J gene: TRBJ2-2
CDR3 length: 18

CDR3 DNA: TGCGCCAGCAGCTACGGACAGTTGGTACGCACCGGGGAGCTGTTTTTT
CDR3 protein: CASSYGQLVRTGELFF
D gene: -
V gene: TRBV5-1
clone size: -
J gene: TRBJ2-2
CDR3 length: 16

CDR3 DNA: TGTGCTAGTGGTCCGGGACAGGCGGGGACAGATACGCAGTATTTT
CDR3 protein: CASGPGQAGTDTQYF
D gene: TRBD1
V gene: TRBV12-5
clone size: -
J gene: TRBJ2-3
CDR3 length: 15

CDR3 DNA: TGTGCCAGCAATTACAGGCCAAGCACAGATACGCAGTATTTT
CDR3 protein: CASNYRPSTDTQYF
D gene: -
V gene: TRBV27
clone size: -
J gene: TRBJ2-3
CDR3 length: 14

CDR3 DNA: TGTGCCAGTAGTATAAGGGGGACGGAAGGGGCTTTCTTT
CDR3 protein: CASSIRGTEGAFF
D gene: -
V gene: TRBV19
clone size: -
J gene: TRBJ1-1
CDR3 length: 13

CDR3 DNA: TGCGCCAGCAGCTTGAAGATAGATTGGTACCAAGAGACCCAGTACTTC
CDR3 protein: CASSLKIDWYQETQYF
D gene: -
V gene: TRBV5-1
clone size: -
J gene: TRBJ2-5
CDR3 length: 16

CDR3 DNA: TGTGCCAGCAGTTCCAGGGGGCTGGCGCAGTATTTT
CDR3 protein: CASSSRGLAQYF
D gene: TRBD1
V gene: TRBV6-5
clone size: -
J gene: TRBJ2-3
CDR3 length: 12

CDR3 DNA: TGTGCCAGCAGTTTAAGATGGGGACAGCTAATTCACTCCTACGAGCAGTACTTC
CDR3 protein: CASSLRWGQLIHSYEQYF
D gene: TRBD1
V gene: TRBV27
clone size: -
J gene: TRBJ2-7
CDR3 length: 18

CDR3 DNA: TGTGCCAGTAGTATAGGGGGGCCGATCACCGGGGAGCTGTTTTTT
CDR3 protein: CASSIGGPITGELFF
D gene: -
V gene: TRBV19
clone size: -
J gene: TRBJ2-2
CDR3 length: 15

CDR3 DNA: TGTGCCAGCAGCCCCTCTTACGAGCAGTACTTC
CDR3 protein: CASSPSYEQYF
D gene: -
V gene: TRBV7-2
clone size: -
J gene: TRBJ2-7
CDR3 length: 11

CDR3 DNA: TGCGCCAGCAGTGAGACCGGGACAGGGTTACAGGAGCAGTTCTTC
CDR3 protein: CASSETGTGLQEQFF
D gene: TRBD1
V gene: TRBV10-1
clone size: -
J gene: TRBJ2-1
CDR3 length: 15

CDR3 DNA: TGTGCCAGCAGACTGACAGGGAATCAGCCCCAGCATTTT
CDR3 protein: CASRLTGNQPQHF
D gene: TRBD1
V gene: TRBV27
clone size: -
J gene: TRBJ1-5
CDR3 length: 13

CDR3 DNA: TGCGCCAGCAGCCAAGATCAAGAGGCACAGGAGAACTATGGCTACACCTTC
CDR3 protein: CASSQDQEAQENYGYTF
D gene: -
V gene: TRBV4-3
clone size: -
J gene: TRBJ1-2
CDR3 length: 17

CDR3 DNA: TGTGCCAGCAGCCGCGGGGGTGGGCGGGGGAACTACGAGCAGTACTTC
CDR3 protein: CASSRGGGRGNYEQYF
D gene: TRBD2
V gene: TRBV11-2
clone size: -
J gene: TRBJ2-7
CDR3 length: 16

CDR3 DNA: TGTGCCACCGGGGGGGGCTTGAACACTGAAGCTTTCTTT
CDR3 protein: CATGGGLNTEAFF
D gene: -
V gene: TRBV10-3
clone size: -
J gene: TRBJ1-1
CDR3 length: 13

CDR3 DNA: TGTGCCAGCAGCGGACAGTTGGGACTGTTTTTT
CDR3 protein: CASSGQLGLFF
D gene: -
V gene: TRBV6-6
clone size: once
J gene: TRBJ1-4
CDR3 length: 11

CDR3 DNA: TGTGCCACCAGGAGCGGGGCCGAGCAGTACTTC
CDR3 protein: CATRSGAEQYF
D gene: TRBD2
V gene: TRBV4-2
clone size: -
J gene: TRBJ2-7
CDR3 length: 11

CDR3 DNA: TGTGCCAGCAGCGTATCCACTAGCGGGGGGGTCGAGCAGTACTTC
CDR3 protein: CASSVSTSGGVEQYF
D gene: TRBD2
V gene: TRBV9
clone size: once
J gene: TRBJ2-7
CDR3 length: 15

CDR3 DNA: TGTGCCAGCAGGGGCGGACTGTACTATGGCTACACCTTC
CDR3 protein: CASRGGLYYGYTF
D gene: -
V gene: TRBV6-5
clone size: -
J gene: TRBJ1-2
CDR3 length: 13

CDR3 DNA: TGCGCCAGCAGCCATAAGGGACAGGGCCCTGAAGCTTTCTTT
CDR3 protein: CASSHKGQGPEAFF
D gene: TRBD1
V gene: TRBV4-1
clone size: -
J gene: TRBJ1-1
CDR3 length: 14

CDR3 DNA: TGTGCCAGTATGCCGACAGTGTCCTACAATGAGCAGTTCTTC
CDR3 protein: CASMPTVSYNEQFF
D gene: -
V gene: TRBV19
clone size: -
J gene: TRBJ2-1
CDR3 length: 14

CDR3 DNA: TGTGCCAGCAGTGAACGGCATAGGGGAGGGGCCAGGGTTGGCAATCAGCCCCAGCATTTT
CDR3 protein: CASSERHRGGARVGNQPQHF
D gene: -
V gene: TRBV2
clone size: -
J gene: TRBJ1-5
CDR3 length: 20

CDR3 DNA: TGTGCCAGCAACGCGCGGACAGAGATATCCTACGAGCAGTACTTC
CDR3 protein: CASNARTEISYEQYF
D gene: -
V gene: TRBV7-9
clone size: -
J gene: TRBJ2-7
CDR3 length: 15

CDR3 DNA: TGTGCCAGCAGCAAAGTTCAGGGGGAATACACTGAAGCTTTCTTT
CDR3 protein: CASSKVQGEYTEAFF
D gene: -
V gene: TRBV21-1
clone size: -
J gene: TRBJ1-1
CDR3 length: 15

CDR3 DNA: TGTGCCAGCAGTGACAGCGGGGGGGCAGATACGCAGTATTTT
CDR3 protein: CASSDSGGADTQYF
D gene: TRBD2
V gene: TRBV6-4
clone size: few
J gene: TRBJ2-3
CDR3 length: 14

CDR3 DNA: TGTGCCAGCAGTGGGGGACTAGCTACCTACAATGAGCAGTTCTTC
CDR3 protein: CASSGGLATYNEQFF
D gene: TRBD2
V gene: TRBV2
clone size: -
J gene: TRBJ2-1
CDR3 length: 15

CDR3 DNA: TGCGCCAGCAGCCACCCCCGGACAGGGGCTATGAACACTGAAGCTTTCTTT
CDR3 protein: CASSHPRTGAMNTEAFF
D gene: TRBD1
V gene: TRBV4-1
clone size: -
J gene: TRBJ1-1
CDR3 length: 17

CDR3 DNA: TGTGCCAGCTCACCACTAGGGACACTCACCGGGGAGCTGTTTTTT
CDR3 protein: CASSPLGTLTGELFF
D gene: -
V gene: TRBV18
clone size: -
J gene: TRBJ2-2
CDR3 length: 15

CDR3 DNA: TGTGCCAGCAGTCGAGGACTCGCGGAGACCCAGTACTTC
CDR3 protein: CASSRGLAETQYF
D gene: -
V gene: TRBV7-2
clone size: -
J gene: TRBJ2-5
CDR3 length: 13

CDR3 DNA: TGCGCCAGCAGCCCGGGACACTGGGCCGGGGAGCTGTTTTTT
CDR3 protein: CASSPGHWAGELFF
D gene: -
V gene: TRBV4-1
clone size: -
J gene: TRBJ2-2
CDR3 length: 14

CDR3 DNA: TGCGCCAGCAGCCATACAGGGCAGGACCAGCCCCAGCATTTT
CDR3 protein: CASSHTGQDQPQHF
D gene: -
V gene: TRBV4-1
clone size: -
J gene: TRBJ1-5
CDR3 length: 14

CDR3 DNA: TGTGCCAGCAGATTATCGGCCGGACATAGCAATCAGCCCCAGCATTTT
CDR3 protein: CASRLSAGHSNQPQHF
D gene: -
V gene: TRBV27
clone size: once
J gene: TRBJ1-5
CDR3 length: 16

CDR3 DNA: TGTGCCAGTTCGACAGGGAGGCTTGGCAGGGGGCGATACAATGAGCAGTTCTTC
CDR3 protein: CASSTGRLGRGRYNEQFF
D gene: TRBD1
V gene: TRBV2
clone size: -
J gene: TRBJ2-1
CDR3 length: 18

CDR3 DNA: TGCAGCGTGGGGCAATCCGGGGGAAACACCATATATTTT
CDR3 protein: CSVGQSGGNTIYF
D gene: -
V gene: TRBV29-1
clone size: -
J gene: TRBJ1-3
CDR3 length: 13

CDR3 DNA: TGTGCCAGCAGCTATAGCGGGTCCGTATGGGATGAGCAGTTCTTC
CDR3 protein: CASSYSGSVWDEQFF
D gene: TRBD2
V gene: TRBV7-3
clone size: -
J gene: TRBJ2-1
CDR3 length: 15

CDR3 DNA: TGTGCCAGTAGAGGGACTGGCTACACTGAAGCTTTCTTT
CDR3 protein: CASRGTGYTEAFF
D gene: -
V gene: TRBV19
clone size: -
J gene: TRBJ1-1
CDR3 length: 13